This entry features one TCR beta chain sequence. Its specificity is not known. At one boundary the junction diverges from the germline segment, which might be a read error. This sample is drawn from a study of tumor-infiltrating lymphocytes in primary liver carcinoma. Study conclusions and caveats: Bulk samples went unsorted, so CD4+ and CD8+ repertoires were not compared. Paired tumor-adjacent and tumor-blood samples overlapped less than tumor region pairs did.

Researchers drew blood RNA from unsorted whole blood and extracted germline DNA as well. Before the surgical procedure, about 4 milliliters of peripheral blood were collected. cDNA specific to TCR beta was made from about 0.45 ug of total RNA, with a constant-region primer employed for priming. Sequencing libraries for TCR beta derived from three nested multiplex PCR rounds that used slightly modified ARM-PCR. One entry per CDR3 protein, called by TCRdb with MiXCR from the multiplex PCR reads. The sample lists 300,000 to 400,000 distinct CDR3 sequences, 65% occurring once. The sequenced sample consisted of peripheral blood. This sequence was found in a man between 35 and 55 years old with primary liver carcinoma and hepatitis B virus infection.

CDR3: CASSSRTQNTGELPF. The CDR3 DNA sequence: TGCGCCAGCAGCTCCCGGACACAAAACACCGGGGAGCTGCCTTTT. The chain recombines TRBV11-3 with TRBJ2-2; D possibly matches TRBD1 or TRBD2 (5 bases each). Germline V gene sequence: CDR1 SGHNT, CDR2 YENEEA. There are 15 residues in the CDR3.